These T cell receptor beta chains were read from a single sample in a study of post-analysis software for immune sequencing data. TCRdb called the PCR reads again in MiXCR, with one record for every CDR3 protein. The table records more than 450,000 distinct CDR3 sequences, roughly 46% of them present only once. The sequenced sample consisted of blood. Receptors were obtained from a girl aged 5 to 17 with multiple sclerosis. CDR3s include the opening cysteine and the closing phenylalanine or tryptophan. Each record gives: D gene, J gene, V gene, clone size, CDR3 length, CDR3 protein, CDR3 DNA. D genes are given only for firm matches. Only part of the rows carry a size: once, few, many, or a class if the clone is expanded.

d_gene: -; j_gene: TRBJ1-4; v_gene: TRBV20-1; abundance: -; len: 12; CDR3aa: CSARAPAGLLFF; CDR3nt: TGCAGTGCTAGAGCCCCGGCAGGGCTCCTGTTTTTT
d_gene: TRBD2; j_gene: TRBJ2-7; v_gene: TRBV9; abundance: -; len: 14; CDR3aa: CASSGTSAPYEQYF; CDR3nt: TGTGCCAGCAGCGGAACTAGCGCGCCCTACGAGCAGTACTTC
d_gene: -; j_gene: TRBJ1-1; v_gene: TRBV6-5; abundance: -; len: 17; CDR3aa: CASSLPGVLLKNTEAFF; CDR3nt: TGTGCCAGCAGTTTGCCAGGGGTTCTGCTAAAGAACACTGAAGCTTTCTTT
d_gene: -; j_gene: TRBJ1-2; v_gene: TRBV12-3/TRBV12-4; abundance: -; len: 12; CDR3aa: CASLRPGYGYTF; CDR3nt: TGTGCCAGTTTACGACCGGGCTATGGCTACACCTTC
d_gene: -; j_gene: TRBJ1-4; v_gene: TRBV7-9; abundance: -; len: 16; CDR3aa: CASSLDVPGALEKLFF; CDR3nt: TGTGCCAGCAGCTTAGATGTGCCGGGGGCTCTTGAAAAACTGTTTTTT
d_gene: -; j_gene: TRBJ1-5; v_gene: TRBV4-1; abundance: -; len: 15; CDR3aa: CASSQTREGNQPQHF; CDR3nt: TGCGCCAGCAGCCAAACCAGGGAGGGAAATCAGCCCCAGCATTTT
d_gene: -; j_gene: TRBJ1-4; v_gene: TRBV6-5; abundance: -; len: 15; CDR3aa: CASSYSARGSEKLFF; CDR3nt: TGTGCCAGCAGTTACTCGGCCAGGGGTAGTGAAAAACTGTTTTTT
d_gene: -; j_gene: TRBJ2-3; v_gene: TRBV12-3/TRBV12-4; abundance: -; len: 16; CDR3aa: CASSTPRGWGTDTQYF; CDR3nt: TGTGCCAGCAGCACACCGCGTGGTTGGGGCACAGATACGCAGTATTTT
d_gene: -; j_gene: TRBJ1-1; v_gene: TRBV4-1; abundance: -; len: 14; CDR3aa: CASSQDPGSTEAFF; CDR3nt: TGCGCCAGCAGCCAAGATCCCGGGAGCACTGAAGCTTTCTTT
d_gene: -; j_gene: TRBJ1-1; v_gene: TRBV4-1; abundance: few; len: 14; CDR3aa: CASSQPRHSTEAFF; CDR3nt: TGCGCCAGCAGCCAACCCCGGCACAGCACTGAAGCTTTCTTT
d_gene: TRBD2; j_gene: TRBJ2-7; v_gene: TRBV10-2; abundance: -; len: 15; CDR3aa: CASSPPAGVSNEQYF; CDR3nt: TGCGCCAGCAGCCCTCCAGCGGGAGTCTCAAACGAGCAGTACTTC
d_gene: -; j_gene: TRBJ2-5; v_gene: TRBV5-1; abundance: -; len: 14; CDR3aa: CASTVERVRETQYF; CDR3nt: TGCGCCAGCACCGTTGAGAGGGTGAGGGAGACCCAGTACTTC
d_gene: -; j_gene: TRBJ1-2; v_gene: TRBV5-1; abundance: -; len: 14; CDR3aa: CASSFDGLAWGYTF; CDR3nt: TGCGCCAGCAGCTTCGATGGCCTGGCTTGGGGCTACACCTTC
d_gene: -; j_gene: TRBJ2-3; v_gene: TRBV12-3/TRBV12-4; abundance: few; len: 15; CDR3aa: CASSYALYSTDMQYF; CDR3nt: TGTGCCAGCAGTTATGCACTATATAGCACAGATATGCAGTATTTT
d_gene: -; j_gene: TRBJ2-3; v_gene: TRBV2; abundance: -; len: 12; CDR3aa: CASSESGDTQYF; CDR3nt: TGTGCCAGCAGTGAAAGCGGAGATACGCAGTATTTT
d_gene: TRBD1; j_gene: TRBJ2-7; v_gene: TRBV12-3/TRBV12-4; abundance: few; len: 14; CDR3aa: CASSRQGTLYEQYF; CDR3nt: TGTGCCAGCAGTAGACAGGGGACTCTGTACGAGCAGTACTTC
d_gene: TRBD1; j_gene: TRBJ2-7; v_gene: TRBV7-2; abundance: -; len: 15; CDR3aa: CASSTRTGGAYEQYF; CDR3nt: TGTGCCAGCAGCACGCGGACAGGGGGAGCCTACGAGCAGTACTTC
d_gene: -; j_gene: TRBJ2-5; v_gene: TRBV6-6; abundance: few; len: 12; CDR3aa: CASSSFVETQYF; CDR3nt: TGTGCCAGCAGTTCGTTTGTGGAGACCCAGTACTTC
d_gene: -; j_gene: TRBJ1-2; v_gene: TRBV29-1; abundance: few; len: 13; CDR3aa: CSVEPITGYGYTF; CDR3nt: TGCAGCGTTGAGCCCATTACGGGTTATGGCTACACCTTC
d_gene: TRBD2; j_gene: TRBJ2-7; v_gene: TRBV20-1; abundance: -; len: 14; CDR3aa: CSASPGTSDYEQYF; CDR3nt: TGCAGTGCTAGTCCCGGGACTAGCGACTACGAGCAGTACTTC
d_gene: TRBD1; j_gene: TRBJ2-7; v_gene: TRBV12-3/TRBV12-4; abundance: -; len: 15; CDR3aa: CASTPTGGVGYEQYF; CDR3nt: TGTGCCAGCACCCCGACAGGGGGAGTGGGATACGAGCAGTACTTC
d_gene: -; j_gene: TRBJ2-5; v_gene: TRBV12-3/TRBV12-4; abundance: -; len: 11; CDR3aa: CARRSGETQYF; CDR3nt: TGTGCCCGACGGTCAGGGGAGACCCAGTACTTC
d_gene: -; j_gene: TRBJ2-3; v_gene: TRBV4-2; abundance: -; len: 13; CDR3aa: CASSQAKGGTQYF; CDR3nt: TGTGCCAGCAGCCAGGCTAAAGGGGGTACGCAGTATTTT
d_gene: -; j_gene: TRBJ1-2; v_gene: TRBV6-5; abundance: -; len: 14; CDR3aa: CASSQGGEWDGYTF; CDR3nt: TGTGCCAGCAGTCAAGGGGGAGAGTGGGATGGCTACACCTTC
d_gene: TRBD1; j_gene: TRBJ1-1; v_gene: TRBV25-1; abundance: -; len: 15; CDR3aa: CASSELGQGGTEAFF; CDR3nt: TGTGCCAGCAGTGAATTAGGACAGGGGGGCACTGAAGCTTTCTTT
d_gene: -; j_gene: TRBJ1-1; v_gene: TRBV29-1; abundance: -; len: 13; CDR3aa: CSVSYSPNTEAFF; CDR3nt: TGCAGCGTTAGCTACAGCCCGAACACTGAAGCTTTCTTT
d_gene: -; j_gene: TRBJ2-4; v_gene: TRBV20-1; abundance: -; len: 16; CDR3aa: CSARPVRDRFLREQYF; CDR3nt: TGCAGTGCTAGACCAGTGCGGGACAGATTTCTACGAGAGCAGTACTTC
d_gene: TRBD2; j_gene: TRBJ2-1; v_gene: TRBV10-2; abundance: few; len: 15; CDR3aa: CASRKLAGAYNEQFF; CDR3nt: TGCGCCAGCAGGAAACTAGCGGGGGCCTACAATGAGCAGTTCTTC
d_gene: -; j_gene: TRBJ1-1; v_gene: TRBV12-3/TRBV12-4; abundance: -; len: 14; CDR3aa: CASSLGRPNTEAFF; CDR3nt: TGTGCCAGCAGTTTGGGGCGACCGAACACTGAAGCTTTCTTT
d_gene: -; j_gene: TRBJ2-2; v_gene: TRBV6-2/TRBV6-3; abundance: once; len: 14; CDR3aa: CASSYSTGAGELFF; CDR3nt: TGTGCCAGCAGTTACTCCACCGGGGCCGGGGAGCTGTTTTTT
d_gene: -; j_gene: TRBJ2-1; v_gene: TRBV12-3/TRBV12-4; abundance: -; len: 17; CDR3aa: CASSFPQVGTRDNEQFF; CDR3nt: TGTGCCAGCAGTTTTCCCCAGGTTGGTACGAGGGACAATGAGCAGTTCTTC
d_gene: TRBD1; j_gene: TRBJ2-3; v_gene: TRBV5-1; abundance: few; len: 14; CDR3aa: CASSFGQGADTQYF; CDR3nt: TGCGCCAGCAGCTTTGGACAGGGTGCAGATACGCAGTATTTT
d_gene: -; j_gene: TRBJ1-5; v_gene: TRBV6-1; abundance: -; len: 14; CDR3aa: CASNGPDSNQPQHF; CDR3nt: TGTGCCAGCAACGGACCAGATAGCAATCAGCCCCAGCATTTT
d_gene: -; j_gene: TRBJ2-1; v_gene: TRBV20-1; abundance: -; len: 14; CDR3aa: CSARDFSSYNEQFF; CDR3nt: TGCAGTGCTAGAGACTTTAGCTCCTACAATGAGCAGTTCTTC
d_gene: -; j_gene: TRBJ2-5; v_gene: TRBV12-3/TRBV12-4; abundance: -; len: 16; CDR3aa: CASSFWGGAGQETQYF; CDR3nt: TGTGCCAGCAGTTTCTGGGGGGGGGCCGGTCAAGAGACCCAGTACTTC
d_gene: -; j_gene: TRBJ1-2; v_gene: TRBV29-1; abundance: once; len: 13; CDR3aa: CNASWSPVAGYTF; CDR3nt: TGCAACGCCTCATGGAGCCCTGTGGCCGGCTACACCTTC
d_gene: -; j_gene: TRBJ1-2; v_gene: TRBV21-1; abundance: -; len: 17; CDR3aa: CASSKWGQGREDYGYTF; CDR3nt: TGTGCCAGCAGCAAATGGGGACAGGGTAGGGAGGACTATGGCTACACCTTC
d_gene: -; j_gene: TRBJ2-5; v_gene: TRBV2; abundance: few; len: 14; CDR3aa: CASSNPLLQETQYF; CDR3nt: TGTGCCAGCAGCAACCCGCTACTACAAGAGACCCAGTACTTC
d_gene: -; j_gene: TRBJ2-3; v_gene: TRBV20-1; abundance: -; len: 13; CDR3aa: CSARSDSTDTQYF; CDR3nt: TGCAGTGCTAGAAGTGATAGCACAGATACGCAGTATTTT
d_gene: TRBD2; j_gene: TRBJ2-1; v_gene: TRBV28; abundance: few; len: 14; CDR3aa: CASSLSGGGNEQFF; CDR3nt: TGTGCCAGCAGCTTAAGTGGGGGGGGGAATGAGCAGTTCTTC
d_gene: -; j_gene: TRBJ2-1; v_gene: TRBV3-1; abundance: -; len: 13; CDR3aa: CASSLSSEPEQFF; CDR3nt: TGTGCCAGCAGCCTGAGTAGCGAACCTGAGCAGTTCTTC
d_gene: TRBD1; j_gene: TRBJ1-1; v_gene: TRBV3-1; abundance: many; len: 12; CDR3aa: CASRTGGTEAFF; CDR3nt: TGTGCCAGCCGGACAGGGGGCACTGAAGCTTTCTTT